This T cell receptor (beta chain) is from a study of T cells of healthy individuals (dated by TCRdb to 2016 to 2019). Libraries were prepared through 5' RACE. The data were produced on an Illumina MiSeq. The raw public reads went through TCRdb reprocessing: fastp at Q25, MiXCR clone calling, in-frame beta chains kept. Each entry merges the rows of one CDR3 protein and shows their most common DNA and genes. The sample table contains tens of thousands of distinct CDR3 sequences; only one count was recorded for over 12% of them. The ten largest clones capture approximately 16% of the sample. As concerns this clonotype: The antigen it binds to is not known. Per-nucleotide qualities are absent, and no much larger clonotype sits a single base away.

V sheds 0 bases and J sheds 10 bases, leaving 9 bases between their ends. The cysteine opens and the phenylalanine closes a CDR3 of 12 amino acids. Here the CDR3 DNA is all that survives: 36 bases in frame from base 1. Reading the germline V gene gives CDR1 SGDLS and CDR2 YYNGEE. The sequence joins TRBV9 to TRBJ2-3; a tentative D call is TRBD1 (5 bases match). This receptor was identified in a human donor in good health. The DNA sequence is as follows: TGTGCCAGCAGCGTAGCCAAAGGGGCGCAGTATTTT. This sequence encodes CASSVAKGAQYF. With the rest looked up from the reference TRBV9 and TRBJ2-3 genes rather than sequenced, the full variable domain is DSGVTQTPKHLITATGQRVTLRCSPRSGDLSVYWYQQSLDQGLQFLIQYYNGEERAKGNILERFSAQQFPDLHSELNLSSLELGDSALYFCASSVAKGAQYFGPGTRLTVL.